Below are 10 T cell receptor beta chains sequenced from a single sample in a study of shared clonotypes between healthy human individuals. Sequencing was performed with immunoSEQ multiplex PCR; in TCRdb, only in-frame clones are kept and a portion is missing. The data contain 1,400,000 or so clones, about 98.5% of them seen just once; the ten biggest clones take up 0.3% to 0.45%. Sequencing used naive CD4+ T cells sorted from blood. The subset is: CD45RA+ positively selected. These receptors were collected from a man under 40 in good health.

The rearrangement links TRBV4-3 to TRBJ2-7; 10 bases align to TRBD2. This CDR3 is built from 16 residues. V trimming: 4 bases; J trimming: 5 bases; junction bases outside the gene matches: 11. CDR1 and CDR2 (germline): LGHNA, YSLEER. The CDR3 sequence is CASSRNPAGGWNEQYF. The CDR3 coding sequence is TGCGCCAGCAGCCGAAATCCAGCGGGAGGGTGGAACGAGCAGTACTTC.

The CDR3 reads CASSVAAEGYNEQFF. The CDR3 nucleotides read TGTGCCAGCAGCGTAGCGGCGGAGGGGTACAATGAGCAGTTCTTC. This rearrangement joins TRBV9 to TRBJ2-1; maybe TRBD2 (6 bases). The CDR3 runs 15 residues. CDR1 and CDR2 (germline): SGDLS, YYNGEE. With 0 bases removed from V and 4 bases from J, the gap between germline ends came to 11 bases.

The chain has TRBV18 and TRBJ2-5, with 11 bases that match TRBD2. Trimming at V came to 5 bases and at J to 10 bases, leaving 12 bases not matched to a gene. The length of the CDR3 is 15 residues. Germline CDR1 is KGHSH and CDR2 is LQKENI. CDR3 residues: CASSISTSGARDQYF. The CDR3, as DNA: TGTGCCAGCTCAATTTCGACTAGCGGGGCCAGGGACCAGTACTTC.

The chain combines TRBV9 with TRBJ2-3, with D possibly matching TRBD2 (6 bases). Germline assignment: CDR1 SGDLS and CDR2 YYNGEE. The V end was cut by 3 bases, the J end by 6 bases, with 11 bases between. The CDR3 length is 13 residues. The CDR3 region has the DNA TGTGCCAGCAGCGCCGGACTACTCGATACGCAGTATTTT. Protein: CASSAGLLDTQYF.

Regarding this clone: Distinct nucleotide sequences in the sample also encode this CDR3. This chain links TRBV9 with TRBJ2-1; no clear D gene. CDR3 length equals 15 residues. CDR1 and CDR2 (germline): SGDLS, YYNGEE. Trimming left V 0 bases short and J 0 bases short, with 7 bases between. CDR3 nucleotides: TGTGCCAGCAGCGTAGCGGTCAACTCCTACAATGAGCAGTTCTTC. Encoded protein: CASSVAVNSYNEQFF.

The rearrangement joins TRBV29-1 to TRBJ2-7; TRBD2 is a possible D gene (5 bases). The CDR3 has 12 amino acids. Trimming removed 4 bases from V and 4 bases from J, with 11 bases in between. CDR1 and CDR2 (germline): SQVTM, ANQGSEA. CDR3 DNA: TGCAGCGTTGTCGCTAGCAGGTACGAGCAGTACTTC. Amino acid sequence: CSVVASRYEQYF.

CDR3: CASSQAPGEETQYF. CDR3 nucleotide sequence: TGCGCCAGCAGCCAAGCCCCGGGAGAAGAGACCCAGTACTTC. The chain carries TRBV4-1 and TRBJ2-5; a possible D gene is TRBD2 (6 bases). Germline V gives CDR1 MGHRA, CDR2 YSYEKL. The V and J ends lost 1 base and 3 bases respectively, with 9 bases between them. The CDR3 runs to 14 residues.

The chain carries TRBV12-5 and TRBJ1-2; perhaps TRBD1 as D (6 bases). Trimming stripped 10 bases from V and 7 bases from J, with 13 bases between. CDR1 is LGHNT, CDR2 FRNRAP, per germline. The CDR3 loop spans 11 amino acids. This chain's CDR3 is CAIRGGFGYTF. The CDR3 DNA reads TGTGCTATTAGAGGGGGGTTTGGCTACACCTTC.

V gene TRBV6-5 combines with J gene TRBJ2-7; TRBD2 matches 7 bases. CDR1 is MNHEY, CDR2 SVGAGI, per germline. The CDR3 totals 15 residues. Unmatched junction bases numbered 7, after V lost 5 bases and J lost 0 bases. CDR3 protein: CASSPRGERSYEQYF. The CDR3 region has the DNA TGTGCCAGCAGTCCACGGGGGGAGCGCTCCTACGAGCAGTACTTC.

The chain combines TRBV6-1 with TRBJ1-2, with a tentative D call TRBD1 (6 bases). Germline CDR1 is MNHNS and CDR2 is SASEGT. CDR3 size: 14 residues. The ends were cut back, 5 bases at V and 1 base at J, with 11 bases in the middle. Written as DNA, the CDR3 is TGTGCCAGCAGTACAGGGTTAGGTAACTATGGCTACACCTTC. Translation gives CASSTGLGNYGYTF.